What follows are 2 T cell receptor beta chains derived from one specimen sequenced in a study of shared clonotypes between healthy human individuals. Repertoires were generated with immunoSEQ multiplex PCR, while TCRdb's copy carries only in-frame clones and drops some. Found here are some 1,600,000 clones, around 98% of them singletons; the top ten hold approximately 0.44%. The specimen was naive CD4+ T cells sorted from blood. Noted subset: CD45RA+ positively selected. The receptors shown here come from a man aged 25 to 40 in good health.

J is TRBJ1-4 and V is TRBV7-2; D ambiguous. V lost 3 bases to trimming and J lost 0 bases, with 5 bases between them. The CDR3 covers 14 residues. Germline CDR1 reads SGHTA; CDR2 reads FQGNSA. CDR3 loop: CASSLYATNEKLFF. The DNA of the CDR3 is TGTGCCAGCAGCTTGTACGCAACTAATGAAAAACTGTTTTTT.

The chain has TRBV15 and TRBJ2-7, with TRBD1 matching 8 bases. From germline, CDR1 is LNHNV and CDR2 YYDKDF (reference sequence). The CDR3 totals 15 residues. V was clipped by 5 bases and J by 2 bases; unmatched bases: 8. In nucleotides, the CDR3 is TGTGCCACCAGCCGTCCCGGGACAGGAGCCTACGAGCAGTACTTC. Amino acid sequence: CATSRPGTGAYEQYF.